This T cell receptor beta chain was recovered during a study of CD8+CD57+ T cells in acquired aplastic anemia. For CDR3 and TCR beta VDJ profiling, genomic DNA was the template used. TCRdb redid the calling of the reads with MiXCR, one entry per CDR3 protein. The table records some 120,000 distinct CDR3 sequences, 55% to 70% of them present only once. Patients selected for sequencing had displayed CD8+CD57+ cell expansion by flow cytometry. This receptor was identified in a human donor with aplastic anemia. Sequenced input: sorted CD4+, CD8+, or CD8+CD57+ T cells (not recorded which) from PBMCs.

CDR3 sequence: CSVPTLLNEQFF. The CDR3 region has the DNA TGCAGCGTTCCGACTCTCCTCAATGAGCAGTTCTTC. This sequence joins TRBV29-1 and TRBJ2-1; D not certain. CDR3 length: 12 amino acids. Germline V gives CDR1 SQVTM, CDR2 ANQGSEA. Trimming left V 5 bases short and J 6 bases short, with 11 bases between.